This T cell receptor beta chain was found in a study of OX40 agonist ivuxolimab in advanced cancers. Study-wide background: Treatment of patients was with ivuxolimab, an agonistic anti-OX40 (CD134) antibody. Partial responses were achieved by three patients, of whom one had hepatocellular carcinoma and two had cutaneous melanoma. General observations from the study: Dosing at 0.1 to 3.0 mg/kg was accompanied by clonal expansion of CD4+ and CD8+ blood T cells by week 6.

Repertoires were generated with immunoSEQ multiplex PCR, while TCRdb's copy carries only in-frame clones and drops some. The table shows tens of thousands of clones, with approximately 86% occurring only once. No patient had autoimmune disease or received systemic immunosuppression. For this clone: Its antigen is as yet unknown.

This specimen was CD4+ or CD8+ T cells sorted from blood, taken in a trial of the OX40 agonist ivuxolimab. This sequence originates from an adult with an advanced solid tumor such as melanoma, head and neck, liver or kidney cancer.

CDR3 coding DNA: TGTGCCAGCAGATCCGGGGGCAATTCCTACAATGAGCAGTTCTTC. Translation: CASRSGGNSYNEQFF. The chain is built from TRBV6-5 and TRBJ2-1, with D possibly being TRBD1 or TRBD2 (6 bases each). From germline, CDR1 is MNHEY and CDR2 SVGAGI. This CDR3 comprises 15 residues. V gave up 6 bases and J gave up 1 base, with 13 bases separating them.